This T cell receptor beta chain was sequenced in a study of T cells in Graves' hyperthyroidism and ophthalmopathy (dated by TCRdb to the late 2010s). Background on the whole study: Peripheral blood was collected at initial diagnosis, before any treatment. Prospective prediction of ophthalmopathy was tested in an independent validation cohort of 18 to 20 hyperthyroidism patients and 17 patients who later progressed to ophthalmopathy. The paper describes TCR Vbeta CDR3 sequencing of more than 120 peripheral blood samples, made up of around 41 ophthalmopathy patients, approximately 76 hyperthyroidism patients and roughly 17 progressor patients. Once sampling was done, hyperthyroidism patients were given methimazole at a starting dose of 30 mg daily, whereas ophthalmopathy patients were given high-dose intravenous methylprednisolone. The 75 to 100 discovery patients were randomly split 7:3 into training and test sets. A discovery cohort of about a hundred patients, about 40 with Graves' ophthalmopathy and more than 55 with stable Graves' hyperthyroidism, was used to find distinguishing TCR V-J signatures. The study also compared thyroid tissue and blood T-cell repertoires from about 6 Graves' hyperthyroidism patients. Points the paper makes about the study in general: In validation, the model predicted progression to ophthalmopathy with approximately 71% sensitivity and 72.22% specificity, a median of 6.5 months before onset. In cross-validation, a model built on a 13 V-J signature told ophthalmopathy apart from stable hyperthyroidism with under 90% sensitivity and roughly 83% specificity, and in testing the same model reached 80%/75%. Sample size was not statistically predetermined, and blinding of investigators to group allocation was not performed. Most expanded thyroid clonotypes (frequency above 0.001) were also detected in blood, a finding suggesting that blood repertoires may reflect thyroid immune responses.

Hyperthyroidism patients were aged 18 to 65 years and newly diagnosed, with disease duration of less than 2 months. Patients with uncontrolled infections, other autoimmune diseases, pregnancy or lactation were excluded. Diagnoses were based on clinical symptoms, serum thyroxine and TRAb, thyroid ultrasound and orbital computed tomography. Blood from progressor patients was collected at the time of first diagnosis with hyperthyroidism, before any ophthalmopathy symptoms had appeared. PBMCs were separated from 10 ml of fresh peripheral blood using Ficoll-Paque density gradient centrifugation. Progressor patients were defined as those initially diagnosed with Graves' hyperthyroidism in whom ophthalmopathy developed during follow-up. Total RNA was extracted using Trizol reagent, and RNA quality was assessed on an Agilent 2100 Bioanalyzer. TCR beta CDR3 regions were amplified from RNA transcripts. A first-round RT-PCR of the TCR CDR3 used the HTBI primer set with the Qiagen OneStep RT-PCR kit. Libraries were constructed in a second round of multiplex PCR, after which size selection and purification were carried out. Paired-end sequencing of the libraries was performed with 100 bp reads on an Illumina HiSeq2000. Per the source publication's procedure: Raw data were processed with SOAPnuke, discarding reads with adapters, uncalled bases, mean Phred below 15, or no exact constant-primer or identifier match. COPE v1.2.5 was used to merge the high-quality paired reads, and each unique nucleotide sequence was defined as a clonotype. Clonotypes were aligned to IMGT TRBV, TRBD and TRBJ reference segments using MiTCR v1.1. The analysis included only V-J combinations with a frequency above 0.0001, which together covered around 99% of the repertoires. A TCS score was defined as the ratio of F50 (clonal expansion) to E x V (chaos), with BLOSUM62-based TCRdist applied between CDR3 peptides within each V-J. Welch's t-statistics and random forest reduced 500 to 550 V-J features to 10 to 15, which were used in a naive Bayes classifier (R e1071). TCRdb reanalyzed the raw reads on its own, using fastp at Q25 for trimming and MiXCR for clone calling, and kept in-frame beta chains. Records with the same CDR3 protein are collapsed into one entry carrying the most frequent genes and DNA. The V and J calls reflect TCRdb's pipeline rather than the authors' work. The sample table lists some 600,000 distinct CDR3 sequences, about 15% of them with a count of one. The ten top clones hold under 7% of the sample.

The germline V gene specifies KGHDR as CDR1 and SFDVKD as CDR2. CDR3 length: 12 amino acids, cysteine to phenylalanine. Only the CDR3 region is kept as DNA, spanning 36 bases read in frame from base 1. The V and J ends are trimmed by 5 bases and 0 bases, leaving 3 bases between them. For this clonotype: Its specific antigen is unknown. No per-base quality is available; no much larger clone lies one base away.

The receptor comes from a woman aged 30 to 39 with Graves' hyperthyroidism that later progressed to Graves' ophthalmopathy. In this chain, TRBV24-1 is recombined with TRBJ1-2, with the D gene not clear enough to name. Source material: blood. The sequenced DNA: TGTGCCACCAGTGCAACTAACTATGGCTACACCTTC. Its product reads: CATSATNYGYTF.